The 27 T cell receptor beta chains listed next were all sequenced from one sample in a study of beta chain features in type 1 diabetes. Points from the study as a whole: Within each of all four CD4+ subsets, Type 1 diabetes patients had TCRB CDR3s that were moderately but significantly shorter.

The antigens of these receptors remain unknown. Reverse transcribing all isolated RNA meant expressed TCRB transcripts were sequenced. Repertoires were generated with immunoSEQ multiplex PCR, while TCRdb's copy carries only in-frame clones and drops some. The profile shows tens of thousands of clones, roughly 53% of them singletons. Sequencing was performed on stem cell memory CD4+ T cells from blood. The receptors shown here come from a young man with type 1 diabetes.

The chain is built from TRBV5-4 and TRBJ2-3; D is uncertain. V was cut by 4 bases and J by 0 bases, with 6 bases left in between. The CDR3 contains 13 residues. Germline V lookup: CDR1 SGHNT, CDR2 YYREEE (reference sequence). Here the CDR3 DNA reads TGTGCCAGCAGCCCTGTTAGCACAGATACGCAGTATTTT. It yields the protein CASSPVSTDTQYF.

The chain carries TRBV19 and TRBJ1-1; 7 bases align to TRBD1. Per the germline V gene, CDR1 is LNHDA and CDR2 is SQIVND (reference sequence). The junction had 15 bases not matched to a gene; V was cut back by 7 bases and J by 4 bases. This CDR3 spans 16 amino acids. As DNA, the CDR3 is TGTGCCAGTATCCCGACAGGGTCGGGCTCTAGCACTGAAGCTTTCTTT. This gives the protein CASIPTGSGSSTEAFF. Looking up the rest from reference TRBV19 and TRBJ1-1 gives the full variable domain: DGGITQSPKYLFRKEGQNVTLSCEQNLNHDAMYWYRQDPGQGLRLIYYSQIVNDFQKGDIAEGYSVSREKKESFPLTVTSAQKNPTAFYLCASIPTGSGSSTEAFFGQGTRLTVV.

This chain uses TRBV2 with TRBJ1-4; 7 bases align to TRBD1. J was trimmed by 0 bases and V by 7 bases; bases with no gene match: 5. The CDR3 has 15 amino acids. Germline-derived CDR1 and CDR2 are SNHLY and FYNNEI. CDR3 amino acids: CASKPDRATNEKLFF. The CDR3 coding sequence is TGTGCCAGCAAACCCGACAGGGCAACTAATGAAAAACTGTTTTTT.

V usage is TRBV5-1 and J usage is TRBJ2-1, with D possibly matching TRBD1 (6 bases). This CDR3 region has 16 residues. CDR1 is SGHRS, CDR2 YFSETQ, per germline. Trimming stripped 4 bases from V and 9 bases from J, with 23 bases between. The CDR3 DNA is TGCGCCAGCAGCCCGAGTGGGACACTCTATCTAAGTGAGCAGTTCTTC. Translation: CASSPSGTLYLSEQFF.

In DNA form, the CDR3 reads TGTGCCAGTAGTAGGGCGGGGCCCGAGCGGGTAGATACGCAGTATTTT. This translates into CASSRAGPERVDTQYF. The chain employs TRBV19 and TRBJ2-3; perhaps TRBD2 as D (6 bases). This CDR3 has 16 amino acids. Germline CDR1 and CDR2: LNHDA and SQIVND (reference sequence). V lost 4 bases and J 5 bases, leaving 19 bases between the germline ends.

This clone was detected once. This chain connects TRBV4-2 to TRBJ2-1; 7 nucleotides match TRBD1. V dropped 6 bases and J dropped 3; count of bases not matched to a gene: 5. The CDR3 totals 14 residues. The V gene's germline CDR1 is LGHNA and CDR2 YNFKEQ. CDR3 DNA: TGTGCCAGCAGTACAGGGGAACTCTACAATGAGCAGTTCTTC. Translating it yields CASSTGELYNEQFF.

This chain links TRBV10-3 with TRBJ2-5, with TRBD2 matching 9 bases. This CDR3 is 12 amino acids long. V lost 10 bases, J lost 0 bases, and 0 bases stayed unmatched. Per germline, CDR1 ENHRY and CDR2 SYGVKD. DNA for the CDR3: TGTGCCAGCGGGGGGGACCAAGAGACCCAGTACTTC. The encoded protein is CASGGDQETQYF.

A single count supports this clone. The chain carries TRBV5-1 and TRBJ2-5, with a possible D match to TRBD1 (5 bases). Germline V gene data show CDR1 as SGHRS and CDR2 as YFSETQ. The V and J ends lost 0 bases and 5 bases respectively, with 11 bases between them. The CDR3 consists of 14 residues. CDR3 nucleotides: TGCGCCAGCAGCTTGGAGGCAGGGTGGGAGACCCAGTACTTC. This sequence encodes CASSLEAGWETQYF.

A few counts support this clone. The CDR3 sequence is CASSRTSSSSTGELFF. In DNA form, the CDR3 reads TGTGCCAGCAGCCGGACTAGTAGTTCTAGCACCGGGGAGCTGTTTTTT. V and J are TRBV5-4 and TRBJ2-2, with 7 bases fitting TRBD2. Unmatched junction bases numbered 10, after V lost 4 bases and J lost 4 bases. The CDR3 is made up of 16 amino acids. Looked up from germline, CDR1 is SGHNT and CDR2 is YYREEE (reference sequence).

The table lists this clone with a few counts. The V gene is TRBV18, the J gene TRBJ2-3, with 7 bases that match TRBD2. This CDR3 spans 15 amino acids. Germline values: CDR1 KGHSH, CDR2 LQKENI. Germline trimming cut 0 bases from V and 4 bases from J; bases unmatched to any gene: 4. The CDR3 is CASSPPVGGADTQYF. In nucleotides, the CDR3 is TGTGCCAGCTCACCACCGGTGGGAGGGGCAGATACGCAGTATTTT.

This rearrangement joins TRBV4-1 to TRBJ1-5; 7 bases are shared with TRBD1. Germline loops: CDR1 MGHRA, CDR2 YSYEKL. The junction had 5 bases not matched to a gene; V was cut back by 5 bases and J by 7 bases. This CDR3 is built from 13 residues. CDR3 sequence reads: CASSKGAGQPQHF. CDR3 DNA: TGCGCCAGCAGCAAGGGGGCCGGGCAGCCCCAGCATTTT.

The V call is TRBV2, the J call TRBJ2-3, with 10 bases aligning to TRBD1. Losses at the gene ends were 5 bases for V and 9 bases for J; bases not matched to a gene: 2. The CDR3 consists of 12 residues. Germline loops: CDR1 SNHLY, CDR2 FYNNEI. CDR3 bases: TGTGCCAGCAGTCGGGACAGGGGAACGCAGTATTTT. This gives the protein CASSRDRGTQYF.

The V gene is TRBV9, the J gene TRBJ2-5; 9 bases agree with TRBD2. Looked up from germline, CDR1 is SGDLS and CDR2 is YYNGEE. After removal of 2 bases from V and 5 bases from J, the junction contained 10 bases not matched to a gene. There are 16 residues in the CDR3. This CDR3 reads CASSVGASGIRETQYF. The CDR3 DNA follows: TGTGCCAGCAGCGTGGGGGCTAGCGGGATCCGGGAGACCCAGTACTTC.

V and J are TRBV18 and TRBJ2-3; 8 bases align to TRBD1. The trim removed 5 bases at V and 2 bases at J, leaving 6 bases unmatched. The CDR3 has 15 amino acids. Germline V CDR1 and CDR2: KGHSH, LQKENI. In DNA, the CDR3 is TGTGCCAGCTCATCCCGGGACAGGTTCACAGATACGCAGTATTTT. This gives the protein CASSSRDRFTDTQYF.

The genes are TRBV19 and TRBJ2-6, with D maybe TRBD1 (6 bases). The CDR3 length is 16 residues. Germline-derived CDR1 and CDR2 are LNHDA and SQIVND (reference sequence). The V end was cut by 3 bases, the J end by 0 bases, with 9 bases between. In nucleotides, the CDR3 is TGTGCCAGTAGTATTACAGGGTTCTCTGGGGCCAACGTCCTGACTTTC. Protein product: CASSITGFSGANVLTF.

This clone was counted a single time. The chain uses TRBV30 and TRBJ2-7, with TRBD2 matching over 11 bases. V trimming: 1 base; J trimming: 0 bases; junction bases outside the gene matches: 2. This CDR3 comprises 15 residues. In germline, CDR1 is GTSNPN, CDR2 SVGIG (reference sequence). This CDR3 reads CAWSGLAGSSYEQYF. DNA of the CDR3: TGTGCCTGGAGTGGACTAGCGGGGTCCTCCTACGAGCAGTACTTC.

The chain recombines TRBV6-1 with TRBJ1-3; tentative D call: TRBD1 (5 bases). This CDR3 is built from 15 residues. Germline CDR1 is MNHNS and CDR2 is SASEGT. Trimming pared 6 bases from V and 0 bases from J, leaving 12 bases between. For the CDR3, the DNA is TGTGCCAGCAGCCAAGGGGTTTTCTCTGGAAACACCATATATTTT. Translation: CASSQGVFSGNTIYF.

This sequence joins TRBV29-1 and TRBJ2-3; 8 bases fit TRBD1. The CDR3 contains 12 residues. V lost 4 bases to trimming and J lost 3 bases; unmatched junction nucleotides: 0. CDR1 SQVTM and CDR2 ANQGSEA come from the germline V gene. This CDR3 is CSVGTGTDTQYF. The CDR3 coding sequence is TGCAGCGTTGGGACAGGGACAGATACGCAGTATTTT.

The chain links TRBV11-3 to TRBJ1-2, with D unresolved. The CDR3 is 16 amino acids. CDR1 and CDR2 from the germline V gene are SGHNT and YENEEA. Between the trimmed V and J ends, which lost 3 bases and 3 bases, there was a span of 17 bases. The CDR3 sequence is CASSFRAGGVDYGYTF. The CDR3 bases are TGTGCCAGCAGCTTTAGGGCAGGAGGAGTCGACTATGGCTACACCTTC.

This clone has only a few counts. The rearrangement joins TRBV18 to TRBJ2-5; D unclear. Germline V lookup: CDR1 KGHSH, CDR2 LQKENI. V lost 5 bases and J 1 base, leaving 11 bases between the germline ends. The CDR3 covers 14 residues. DNA for the CDR3: TGTGCCAGCTCAAGTTGGGCCAGCCAAGAGACCCAGTACTTC. Translated, it gives CASSSWASQETQYF.

The CDR3 sequence is CASSGPGQPEQFF. Written as DNA, the CDR3 is TGTGCCAGCAGCGGCCCGGGACAGCCTGAGCAGTTCTTC. The chain carries TRBV7-2 and TRBJ2-1, with 7 bases fitting TRBD1. The CDR3 spans 13 residues. In germline, CDR1 is SGHTA, CDR2 FQGNSA. The ends lost 5 bases at V and 9 bases at J; junction bases unmatched: 7.

This clone occurred a few times. This chain links TRBV27 with TRBJ2-1; weak D call: TRBD2 (6 bases). The CDR3 totals 15 residues. CDR1 is MNHEY, CDR2 SMNVEV, per germline (reference sequence). Trimming shortened V by 0 bases and J by 9 bases, and 15 bases separated the two germline ends. Written as DNA, the CDR3 is TGTGCCAGCAGTTTATCTCCCGGGAGTAACGCTGAGCAGTTCTTC. It codes for CASSLSPGSNAEQFF.

This clone appeared a few times. V and J are TRBV29-1 and TRBJ2-1, with TRBD2 matching over 14 bases. This CDR3 comprises 15 residues. Germline loops: CDR1 SQVTM, CDR2 ANQGSEA. With V trimmed by 4 bases and J by 10 bases, 9 bases remained unmatched. The CDR3 protein is CSVAEGLAGVLEQFF. The CDR3 nucleotides are TGCAGCGTTGCAGAGGGACTAGCGGGAGTTCTGGAGCAGTTCTTC.

This clone is a singleton in its sample. The V gene is TRBV5-1, the J gene TRBJ2-5; D is undetermined. From germline, CDR1 is SGHRS and CDR2 YFSETQ. There are 12 residues in the CDR3. Trimming left V 5 bases short and J 5 bases short, with 10 bases between. The DNA for the CDR3 is TGCGCCAGCAGTAAGGAGACGGAGACCCAGTACTTC. Translation: CASSKETETQYF.

The chain uses TRBV18 and TRBJ2-5, with D maybe TRBD1 (7 bases). CDR3 length equals 15 residues. Germline assignment: CDR1 KGHSH and CDR2 LQKENI. V shed 4 bases and J shed 4 bases, with 16 bases lying between them. CDR3 sequence: CASSQKQGTRETQYF. CDR3 DNA sequence: TGTGCCAGCTCACAAAAACAGGGGACTCGAGAGACCCAGTACTTC.

The chain has TRBV6-1 and TRBJ2-5; D is uncertain. The V end was cut by 2 bases, the J end by 5 bases, with 12 bases between. The CDR3 runs 14 residues. The germline gives CDR1 MNHNS, CDR2 SASEGT. The CDR3: CASSEKSGLETQYF. In DNA, the CDR3 is TGTGCCAGCAGTGAAAAATCAGGATTGGAGACCCAGTACTTC.

The DNA for the CDR3 is TGTGCCAGCAGCTCGACCCGGGACTCAAACACCGGGGAGCTGTTTTTT. Residues: CASSSTRDSNTGELFF. The chain recombines TRBV25-1 with TRBJ2-2, with D perhaps TRBD2 (6 bases). The germline V gene has CDR1 MGHDK and CDR2 SYGVNS. V was pared by 6 bases and J by 2 bases, with 16 bases between. This CDR3 has 16 residues. The whole variable domain, remainder taken from reference TRBV25-1 and TRBJ2-2, is EADIYQTPRYLVIGTGKKITLECSQTMGHDKMYWYQQDPGMELHLIHYSYGVNSTEKGDLSSESTVSRIRTEHFPLTLESARPSHTSQYLCASSSTRDSNTGELFFGEGSRLTVL.